The rows below give T cell receptor beta chains drawn from one sample of a study of high-grade serous ovarian cancer treatment subgroups. Method: immunoSEQ multiplex PCR; TCRdb's copy keeps in-frame clones and lacks some. This table holds approximately 10,000 clones, around 72% found once. The sequenced sample was tumor tissue. The receptors were sampled from a human donor with high-grade serous ovarian cancer. Each CDR3 is given with its conserved first and last residue. The size of a clone is reported for some rows only, either as once, few or many, or as a class for expanded clones.

>.|TRBV5-4|TRBJ2-1
CASSFGRASSYNEQFF
>.|TRBV14|TRBJ1-5
CASSPQGAEQPQHF
>.|TRBV7-8|TRBJ1-1
CASSATLKQSEAFF
>.|TRBV4-2|TRBJ1-4
CASSLGGRGSNEKLFF
>.|TRBV6-6|TRBJ1-2
CASSWGPFQLKGYTF
>.|TRBV2|TRBJ2-1
CAYPGTSGRGDSYNEQFF
>.|TRBV19|TRBJ2-1
CASSIRRLAGYNEQFF
>.|TRBV2|TRBJ2-3
CASSESLAGADTQYF
>.|TRBV2|TRBJ2-2
CAGTGLAGGPRTGELFF
>.|TRBV11-2|TRBJ2-2
CASSLGRGGHGELFF
>.|TRBV10-3|TRBJ2-3
CAISDTLAGSHSTDTQYF
>.|TRBV29-1|TRBJ1-2
CSAEQDLRNYGYTF
>.|TRBV10-1|TRBJ2-1
CASSVFRLGFNNEQFF
>.|TRBV2|TRBJ1-4
CASKRSPGGNEKLFF
>.|TRBV7-2|TRBJ2-2
CASSLGGAGGANGELFF
>.|TRBV7-3|TRBJ2-5
CASSLNLVETQYF
>.|TRBV6-1|TRBJ2-5
CASSVNRDAWGHF
>.|TRBV6-6|TRBJ2-7
CASSSLGGSGSYEQYF
>.|TRBV7-2|TRBJ1-5
CASSLNRVQPQHF
>.|TRBV7-8|TRBJ2-7
CASSLGSGNPYEQYF
>few|TRBV28|TRBJ2-7
CASYSRDKHAYEQYF
>.|TRBV6-6|TRBJ1-1
CASSEPGQGVPEAFF
>.|TRBV6-1|TRBJ1-4
CASSGTRSSNEKLFF
>.|TRBV7-2|TRBJ2-1
CASSETGGSYNEQFF
>.|TRBV6-4|TRBJ2-1
CASSLSGRSYNEQFF
>.|TRBV6-4|TRBJ2-3
CASSDGTSGTDTQYF
>.|TRBV2|TRBJ1-1
CASSDLQGTEAFF
>.|TRBV28|TRBJ2-6
CASSQDSSSVLTF
>few|TRBV7-9|TRBJ1-2
CASSPYGGAYGYTF
>.|TRBV11-2|TRBJ2-1
CASSTLVGASGVYNEQFF
>.|TRBV19|TRBJ2-5
CASSGQTQETQYF
>.|TRBV5-1|.
CASSHGQGGYEQYF
>large|TRBV15|TRBJ1-4
CATSRDRRQWGEKLFF
>.|TRBV11-3|TRBJ2-7
CASSLDRGREQYF
>.|TRBV6-5|TRBJ2-7
CASSDRDRDYEQYF
>.|TRBV9|TRBJ1-1
CASSVGGRSEAFF
>.|TRBV6-1|TRBJ2-7
CASRATTGYEQYF
>.|TRBV29-1|TRBJ1-5
CSVDGTPPIRREPQHF
>.|TRBV7-8|TRBJ1-1
CASSLGTRQKNTEAFF
>.|TRBV6-1|TRBJ1-4
CATSPGINEKLFF
>medium-sized|TRBV18|TRBJ1-1
CASSPRDRGSNTEAFF
>.|TRBV21-1|TRBJ2-7
CASSKALGKGWGEEQYF
>once|TRBV28|TRBJ1-2
CASSFLPQGRYGYTF
>.|TRBV2|TRBJ2-3
CASSVARSDTQYF
>few|TRBV5-1|TRBJ1-2
CASSLAGPPNYGYTF
>.|TRBV28|TRBJ2-7
CASSRLAGDEQYF
>.|TRBV11-2|TRBJ2-5
CASSRGPDKQETQYF
>.|TRBV19|TRBJ2-7
CASSMILGHSYEQYF
>.|TRBV10-3|TRBJ2-1
CAISELAGHNEQFF
>.|TRBV5-8|TRBJ2-7
CASSLGEAYEQYF
>once|TRBV4-1|TRBJ2-3
CASSQDRQLGKGPQYF
>.|TRBV7-8|TRBJ1-2
CASSLALAGYGYTF
>.|TRBV11-2|TRBJ2-7
CASSLEAARGVYEQYF
>.|TRBV29-1|TRBJ2-3
CSVEKDTSTDTQYF
>.|TRBV11-1|.
CASSLVGTYEQYF